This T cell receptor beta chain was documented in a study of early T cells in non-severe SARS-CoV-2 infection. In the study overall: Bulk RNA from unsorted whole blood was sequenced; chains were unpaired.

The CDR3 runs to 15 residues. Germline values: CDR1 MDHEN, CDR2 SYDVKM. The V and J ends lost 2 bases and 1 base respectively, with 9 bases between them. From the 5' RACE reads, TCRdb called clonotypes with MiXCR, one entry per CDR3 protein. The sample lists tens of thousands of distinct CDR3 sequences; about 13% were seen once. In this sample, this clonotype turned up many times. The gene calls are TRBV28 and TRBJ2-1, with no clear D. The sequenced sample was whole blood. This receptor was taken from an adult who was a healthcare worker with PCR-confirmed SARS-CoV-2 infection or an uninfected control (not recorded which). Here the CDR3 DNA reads TGTGCCAGCAGTTTAATCAGCCGTTCCTACAATGAGCAGTTCTTC. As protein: CASSLISRSYNEQFF. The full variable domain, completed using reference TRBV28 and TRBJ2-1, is DVKVTQSSRYLVKRTGEKVFLECVQDMDHENMFWYRQDPGLGLRLIYFSYDVKMKEKGDIPEGYSVSREKKERFSLILESASTNQTSMYLCASSLISRSYNEQFFGPGTRLTVL.